The 26 T cell receptor beta chains reported below all come from one sample, sequenced in a study of cytomegalovirus exposure and HLA in healthy donors. With 60 Vbeta and 13 Jbeta primers, the PCR was carried out. Assay used: immunoSEQ multiplex PCR; TCRdb lists only in-frame clones, some missing. In the table there are 150,000 or so clones, 80% to 85% of which are singletons. Sequenced sample: PBMCs. These receptors came from a man aged 45-65 years in good health and CMV-seropositive.

A single count supports this clone. The chain is built from TRBV29-1 and TRBJ2-2; maybe TRBD1 (7 bases). Between the trimmed V and J ends, which lost 6 bases and 4 bases, there was a span of 12 bases. The CDR3 runs to 13 residues. Germline CDR1 reads SQVTM; CDR2 reads ANQGSEA. Here the CDR3 DNA reads TGCAGCGTCGGGGGACAGTCCACCGGGGAGCTGTTTTTT. This sequence encodes CSVGGQSTGELFF.

The rearrangement links TRBV14 to TRBJ2-1; 8 bases agree with TRBD2. Germline CDR1 and CDR2: SGHDN and FVKESK. V lost 3 bases to trimming and J lost 2 bases; unmatched junction nucleotides: 3. The CDR3 spans 15 residues. The CDR3 coding sequence is TGTGCCAGCAGCCAGATAGCGGGAACCTACAATGAGCAGTTCTTC. Its protein product is CASSQIAGTYNEQFF.

J is TRBJ2-4 and V is TRBV21-1; TRBD2, the D gene given by the table, was not confirmed from the DNA. TRBV21-1 has pseudogene status. This CDR3 spans 13 amino acids. CDR3: CASSNGGVYIQYF. As DNA, the CDR3 is TGTGCCAGCAGCAATGGAGGGGTGTACATTCAGTACTTC.

This chain joins TRBV7-9 and TRBJ2-4; no clear D. The CDR3 consists of 14 residues. V was pared by 7 bases and J by 1 base, with 11 bases between. Germline CDR1 SEHNR, CDR2 FQNEAQ (reference sequence). The CDR3 here is CASTRSEAKNIQYF. CDR3 nucleotide sequence: TGTGCCAGCACCCGTTCGGAGGCCAAAAACATTCAGTACTTC.

The rearrangement joins TRBV7-7 to TRBJ2-5, with 7 bases fitting TRBD1. The CDR3 totals 15 residues. Unmatched junction bases numbered 9, after V lost 3 bases and J lost 5 bases. Germline values: CDR1 SSHAT, CDR2 FNYEAQ (reference sequence). The CDR3 protein is CASSFETGLGETQYF. The CDR3 DNA follows: TGTGCCAGCAGCTTTGAGACAGGGTTGGGGGAGACCCAGTACTTC.

The V and J genes are TRBV27 and TRBJ1-1, with D possibly TRBD1 on 5 matching bases. The germline V gene encodes CDR1 MNHEY and CDR2 SMNVEV (reference sequence). The V gene lost 8 bases and the J gene lost 1 base, with 8 bases spanning the gap. There are 12 residues in the CDR3. The CDR3 region has the DNA TGTGCCAGCTCTGACAGGAACACTGAAGCTTTCTTT. The encoded protein is CASSDRNTEAFF.

This chain links TRBV5-1 with TRBJ1-5, with D possibly matching TRBD1 (5 bases). V was cut by 0 bases and J by 2 bases, with 12 bases left in between. The CDR3 extends over 16 amino acids. Germline loops: CDR1 SGHRS, CDR2 YFSETQ. CDR3: CASSLEGRGGNQPQHF. CDR3 DNA: TGCGCCAGCAGCTTGGAGGGTAGGGGTGGCAATCAGCCCCAGCATTTT.

The rearrangement joins TRBV5-6 to TRBJ1-2; weak D call: TRBD1 (6 bases). Trimming cost V 7 bases and J 1 base, with 8 bases left between them. CDR1 is SGHDT, CDR2 YYEEEE, per germline. This CDR3 is built from 12 residues. The CDR3 region has the DNA TGTGCCAGCGGACAGAGTAACTATGGCTACACCTTC. Amino acid sequence: CASGQSNYGYTF.

The chain carries TRBV7-8 and TRBJ2-1, with 8 bases lining up with TRBD2. The germline V gene encodes CDR1 SGHVS and CDR2 FQNEAQ. V was clipped by 1 base and J by 4 bases; unmatched bases: 6. The CDR3 is 16 residues long. CDR3 residues: CASSLGSGGQYNEQFF. CDR3 DNA sequence: TGTGCCAGCAGCTTAGGAAGCGGGGGACAATACAATGAGCAGTTCTTC.

This clone was observed a handful of times. The rearrangement links TRBV21-1 to TRBJ2-5; the listed D gene, TRBD2, was not tested against the DNA. TRBV21-1 is listed as a pseudogene. The length of the CDR3 is 14 residues. The CDR3 DNA sequence: TGTGCCAGCAGTGGTAGCGGGATCCAAGAGACCCAGTACTTC. Residues: CASSGSGIQETQYF.

The rearrangement links TRBV11-2 to TRBJ2-5; a possible D gene is TRBD2 (7 bases). Germline CDR1 reads SGHAT; CDR2 reads FQNNGV. The CDR3 sequence is 14 residues long. The V end lost 1 base, the J end lost 5 bases, and 11 bases lay between the germline ends. The CDR3 DNA is TGTGCCAGCAGCTTAGTGGGGGGGCTTGAGACCCAGTACTTC. Its protein product is CASSLVGGLETQYF.

This chain connects TRBV10-3 to TRBJ2-3, with D possibly being TRBD2 (7 bases). From germline, CDR1 is ENHRY and CDR2 SYGVKD. The CDR3 runs to 13 residues. The V end was cut by 7 bases, the J end by 2 bases, with 10 bases between. The CDR3: CAIKGGSTDTQYF. DNA for the CDR3: TGTGCCATCAAGGGGGGGTCCACAGATACGCAGTATTTT.

The chain couples TRBV28 to TRBJ1-1; no clear D gene. The CDR3 loop spans 10 amino acids. Trimming took off 6 bases at V and 6 bases at J, with 5 bases between the two ends. Germline V gene lookup returns CDR1 MDHEN and CDR2 SYDVKM. The CDR3 sequence is CASRRSEAFF. CDR3 bases: TGTGCCAGCAGGCGGTCTGAAGCTTTCTTT.

The V gene is TRBV6-1, the J gene TRBJ2-1; D is unclear. Between the trimmed V and J ends, which lost 3 bases and 6 bases, there was a span of 3 bases. Germline assignment: CDR1 MNHNS and CDR2 SASEGT. There are 11 residues in the CDR3. The DNA for the CDR3 is TGTGCCAGCAGTGACTTCAATGAGCAGTTCTTC. Translated, it gives CASSDFNEQFF.

V is TRBV7-3 and J is TRBJ2-7, with D possibly being TRBD2 (6 bases). The CDR3 spans 13 residues. V was pared by 5 bases and J by 3 bases, with 11 bases between. Germline V gene sequence: CDR1 SGHTA, CDR2 FQGTGA. DNA of the CDR3: TGTGCCAGCAGCCCTGGGACTGGCTACGAGCAGTACTTC. Its translation: CASSPGTGYEQYF.

The V gene is TRBV5-8, the J gene TRBJ1-2, with unresolved D. Germline-derived CDR1 and CDR2 are SGHTS and YDEGEE. V lost 0 bases to trimming and J lost 7 bases, with 19 bases between them. This CDR3 contains 16 residues. For the CDR3, the DNA is TGTGCCAGCAGCTTGGGTGTTACAGAGCAAGTTTCTGGCTACACCTTC. This translates into CASSLGVTEQVSGYTF. Together with reference TRBV5-8 and TRBJ1-2, the CDR3 gives the full variable domain: EAGVTQSPTHLIKTRGQQATLRCSPISGHTSVYWYQQALGLGLQFLLWYDEGEERNRGNFPPRFSGRQFPNYSSELNVNALELEDSALYLCASSLGVTEQVSGYTFGSGTRLTVV.

The chain has TRBV10-3 and TRBJ1-6; 9 bases are a match to TRBD1. The germline CDR1 and CDR2 sequences are ENHRY and SYGVKD. This CDR3 has 14 amino acids. Germline trimming cut 2 bases from V and 7 bases from J; bases unmatched to any gene: 0. The CDR3 sequence is CAISEGQGNSPLHF. Written as DNA, the CDR3 is TGTGCCATCAGTGAGGGACAGGGGAATTCACCCCTCCACTTT.

The chain couples TRBV19 to TRBJ2-1; D is possibly TRBD1 (6 bases). The CDR3 has 15 amino acids. Germline CDR1 and CDR2: LNHDA and SQIVND (reference sequence). V lost 7 bases, J lost 5 bases, and 18 bases lay in between. Here the CDR3 reads CASNLPRGPNNEQFF. The CDR3 DNA is TGTGCCAGTAACCTCCCCAGGGGTCCAAACAATGAGCAGTTCTTC.

The chain joins TRBV30 to TRBJ1-1, with 7 bases matching TRBD1. The CDR3 runs 14 residues. The junction had 12 bases not matched to a gene; V was cut back by 3 bases and J by 8 bases. CDR1 GTSNPN and CDR2 SVGIG come from the germline V gene (reference sequence). CDR3 in amino acids: CAWSHGTVRSEAFF. CDR3 DNA: TGTGCCTGGAGCCACGGGACAGTAAGATCGGAAGCTTTCTTT.

The gene calls are TRBV28 and TRBJ1-2, with TRBD1 as a possible D gene (6 bases). Trimming took 3 bases from V and 4 from J, leaving 12 bases between them. This CDR3 contains 14 residues. Germline assignment: CDR1 MDHEN and CDR2 SYDVKM. CDR3 amino acids: CASSLPTGPYGYTF. DNA of the CDR3: TGTGCCAGCAGTTTGCCGACAGGACCCTATGGCTACACCTTC.

The chain couples TRBV10-2 to TRBJ2-2; TRBD2 aligns across 12 bases. The junction had 4 bases not matched to a gene; V was cut back by 7 bases and J by 1 base. The CDR3 is made up of 16 amino acids. The germline gives CDR1 WSHSY, CDR2 SAAADI. CDR3 bases: TGCGCCAGCACCAAACTAGCGGGGGGGAACACCGGGGAGCTGTTTTTT. This encodes CASTKLAGGNTGELFF.

The chain links TRBV6-1 to TRBJ2-2, with TRBD2 identical over 8 bases. Per the germline V gene, CDR1 is MNHNS and CDR2 is SASEGT. CDR3 length: 14 amino acids. With 7 bases clipped from V and 6 bases from J, the junction kept 7 bases outside the gene matches. Written as DNA, the CDR3 is TGTGCCAGCATAGTCTCGGGACTAGCCGGGGAGCTGTTTTTT. It translates to CASIVSGLAGELFF.

The J gene is TRBJ2-1, the V gene TRBV7-9; a weak D match, TRBD1 (6 bases). The CDR3 length is 13 residues. CDR1 and CDR2 from the germline V gene are SEHNR and FQNEAQ (reference sequence). Trimming stripped 3 bases from V and 9 bases from J, with 12 bases between. The CDR3 region has the DNA TGTGCCAGCAGCTTGCCGGGACATAGTGAGCAGTTCTTC. Translation gives CASSLPGHSEQFF.

This chain uses TRBV10-3 with TRBJ2-5, with 8 bases matching TRBD2. The assigned J gene may be wrong: the sequence end matches TRBJ2-7 better. The CDR3 extends over 11 amino acids. CDR1 is ENHRY, CDR2 SYGVKD, per germline. DNA for the CDR3: TGTGCCATGGGGACTAGCTACGAGCAGTACTTC. The encoded protein is CAMGTSYEQYF.

The J gene is TRBJ1-5, the V gene TRBV28; D remains ambiguous. The V end lost 3 bases, the J end lost 4 bases, and 19 bases lay between the germline ends. The CDR3 runs to 17 residues. Germline V gene lookup returns CDR1 MDHEN and CDR2 SYDVKM. The CDR3 loop is CASSLGAIVQNNQPQHF. CDR3 coding DNA: TGTGCCAGCAGTTTGGGAGCGATAGTACAGAATAATCAGCCCCAGCATTTT.

The gene calls are TRBV6-5 and TRBJ1-4; 7 bases align to TRBD1. The CDR3 has 12 amino acids. V trimming: 5 bases; J trimming: 14 bases; junction bases outside the gene matches: 8. The V gene's germline CDR1 is MNHEY and CDR2 SVGAGI. The CDR3 spells CASSTTGSGLFF. The CDR3 DNA follows: TGTGCCAGCAGTACGACAGGGTCGGGGCTGTTTTTT.